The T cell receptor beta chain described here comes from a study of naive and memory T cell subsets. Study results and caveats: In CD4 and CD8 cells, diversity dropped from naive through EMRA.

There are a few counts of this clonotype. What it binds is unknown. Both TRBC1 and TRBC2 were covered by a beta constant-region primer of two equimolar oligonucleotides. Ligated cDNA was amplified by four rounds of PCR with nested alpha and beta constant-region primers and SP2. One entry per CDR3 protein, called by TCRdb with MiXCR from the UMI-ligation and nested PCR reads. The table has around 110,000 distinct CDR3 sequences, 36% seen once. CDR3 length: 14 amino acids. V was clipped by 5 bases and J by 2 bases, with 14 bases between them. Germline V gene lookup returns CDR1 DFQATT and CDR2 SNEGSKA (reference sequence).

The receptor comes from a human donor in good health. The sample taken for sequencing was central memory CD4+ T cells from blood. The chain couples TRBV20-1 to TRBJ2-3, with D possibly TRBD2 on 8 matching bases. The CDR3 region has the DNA TGCAGTGCTCGGGGGGGACAGCTCACAGATACGCAGTATTTT. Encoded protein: CSARGGQLTDTQYF.